This passage covers 30 T cell receptor beta chains from one sample sequenced in a study of T cells expressing NK-cell markers (dated by TCRdb to 2019 to 2021). Library creation used 5' RACE. Sequencing took place on an Illumina HiSeq 2000. Once TCRdb had reprocessed the reads, it stored one entry per CDR3 protein sequence and supplied no DNA. The sample has around 380,000 distinct CDR3 sequences on record. The ten largest clones represent about 10% of the sample. What was sequenced was blood T cells: a sorted CD56 or NKG2C T cell subset, CD4+ or CD8+ T cells, or bulk PBMC T cells (not recorded which). These receptors all come from a woman aged 50 to 60 in good health. Donor details come from another sample of the same person, matched by shared clones.

The genes are TRBV5-1 and TRBJ2-2; TCRdb's D call, TRBD2, is unchecked because there is no DNA. This CDR3 comprises 16 residues. The germline V gene has CDR1 SGHRS and CDR2 YFSETQ. The CDR3 spells CASSPGLAGVTGELFF. Full variable domain (rest looked up from reference TRBV5-1 and TRBJ2-2): KAGVTQTPRYLIKTRGQQVTLSCSPISGHRSVSWYQQTPGQGLQFLFEYFSETQRNKGNFPGRFSGRQFSNSRSEMNVSTLELGDSALYLCASSPGLAGVTGELFFGEGSRLTVL.

The chain recombines TRBV12-3 or TRBV12-4 with TRBJ1-2. CDR3 length: 12 residues. The CDR3 reads CASSATERGYTF.

The V and J genes are TRBV20-1 and TRBJ2-7. CDR3 length: 12 residues. Germline loops: CDR1 DFQATT, CDR2 SNEGSKA (reference sequence). The CDR3 is CSASHGDYEQYF.

V and J are TRBV5-1 and TRBJ2-5; the D call from TCRdb, TRBD1, cannot be confirmed without DNA. There are 13 residues in the CDR3. The germline CDR1 and CDR2 sequences are SGHRS and YFSETQ. CDR3: CASNEAGAETQYF.

The chain uses TRBV5-1 and TRBJ1-1. The CDR3 contains 12 residues. The germline gives CDR1 SGHRS, CDR2 YFSETQ. CDR3 amino acids: CASSLDRFEAFF. Combining the CDR3 with reference TRBV5-1 and TRBJ1-1 gives the whole variable domain KAGVTQTPRYLIKTRGQQVTLSCSPISGHRSVSWYQQTPGQGLQFLFEYFSETQRNKGNFPGRFSGRQFSNSRSEMNVSTLELGDSALYLCASSLDRFEAFFGQGTRLTVV.

The rearrangement joins TRBV29-1 to TRBJ2-3; the TRBD1 assignment by TCRdb is unverifiable without DNA. CDR1 and CDR2 from the germline V gene are SQVTM and ANQGSEA. The CDR3 runs 11 residues. The CDR3 protein is CSVDPEGRLYF.

The chain is built from TRBV7-9 and TRBJ1-1; TCRdb picks TRBD1, but there is no DNA to check that call. Germline assignment: CDR1 SEHNR and CDR2 FQNEAQ (reference sequence). The CDR3 has 15 residues. The CDR3: CASSSLQGRNTEAFF.

The chain has TRBV20-1 and TRBJ1-2; the TCRdb call, TRBD1, lacks DNA for checking. CDR1 DFQATT and CDR2 SNEGSKA come from the germline V gene (reference sequence). The CDR3 covers 13 residues. CDR3 sequence reads: CSAGTGVDYGYTF.

CDR3 sequence reads: CSVAVGTSRYSNQPQHF. The chain employs TRBV29-1 and TRBJ1-5; with no DNA, the TCRdb D assignment of TRBD1 cannot be verified. The germline gives CDR1 SQVTM, CDR2 ANQGSEA. The CDR3 consists of 17 residues.

The chain is built from TRBV20-1 and TRBJ2-3. This CDR3 comprises 15 residues. The germline V gene has CDR1 DFQATT and CDR2 SNEGSKA (reference sequence). The CDR3 region is CSARDERSSTDTQYF.

V is TRBV12-3 or TRBV12-4 and J is TRBJ2-7; with no DNA, the TCRdb D assignment of TRBD1 cannot be verified. This CDR3 region has 14 residues. The CDR3: CASSLWDRVYEQYF.

This chain links TRBV27 with TRBJ2-3; TCRdb picks TRBD2, but there is no DNA to check that call. Germline V gene data show CDR1 as MNHEY and CDR2 as SMNVEV (reference sequence). The CDR3 covers 15 residues. The CDR3 here is CASRGPNPYTDTQYF.

This rearrangement joins TRBV20-1 to TRBJ2-3; with no DNA, the TCRdb D assignment of TRBD2 cannot be verified. The germline CDR1 and CDR2 sequences are DFQATT and SNEGSKA (reference sequence). The length of the CDR3 is 15 residues. The chain's CDR3 is CSAGSSGQSTDTQYF.

The chain has TRBV5-1 and TRBJ1-1; TCRdb selects TRBD1, and the lack of DNA leaves this call unchecked. The CDR3 length is 16 residues. CDR1 is SGHRS, CDR2 YFSETQ, per germline. The CDR3 reads CASSSSRGLRNTEAFF.

The chain uses TRBV7-8 and TRBJ2-2; as DNA is missing, the TRBD2 call by TCRdb cannot be tested. The CDR3 spans 15 residues. CDR1 and CDR2 (germline): SGHVS, FQNEAQ. The CDR3 protein is CASSLAGGVPGELFF.

The CDR3 reads CSRFSQGAGGGYTF. The V and J genes are TRBV20-1 and TRBJ1-2; with no DNA, the TCRdb D assignment of TRBD1 cannot be verified. Germline CDR1 reads DFQATT; CDR2 reads SNEGSKA (reference sequence). The CDR3 is 14 amino acids.

The chain couples TRBV30 to TRBJ1-1; the D gene TCRdb calls, TRBD1, cannot be checked with no DNA. This CDR3 spans 17 amino acids. CDR1 GTSNPN and CDR2 SVGIG come from the germline V gene (reference sequence). The CDR3 is CAWSVWGASLINTEAFF.

J is TRBJ2-1 and V is TRBV6-2 or TRBV6-3; the D call of TRBD1 rests on TCRdb alone, since no DNA is present to check it. Germline V lookup: CDR1 MNHEY, CDR2 SVGEGT. The CDR3 is made up of 15 amino acids. The CDR3 loop reads CASSPFLQGADEQFF.

The chain is built from TRBV12-3 or TRBV12-4 and TRBJ2-3. The CDR3 is 12 amino acids. CDR3 sequence: CASSNLIYGQYF.

The gene calls are TRBV7-9 and TRBJ2-1. This CDR3 is 16 amino acids long. CDR1 is SEHNR, CDR2 FQNEAQ, per germline (reference sequence). The CDR3 region is CASSLAGFSTDDEQFF.

The chain joins TRBV5-5 to TRBJ2-3; TCRdb indicates TRBD2, and absent DNA this call remains unverified. In germline, CDR1 is SGHKS, CDR2 YYEKEE (reference sequence). The CDR3 has 18 amino acids. This chain's CDR3 is CASSLVSSSGGSTDTQYF. The full variable domain, in which reference TRBV5-5 and TRBJ2-3 provide the parts outside the CDR3, is DAGVTQSPTHLIKTRGQQVTLRCSPISGHKSVSWYQQVLGQGPQFIFQYYEKEERGRGNFPDRFSARQFPNYSSELNVNALLLGDSALYLCASSLVSSSGGSTDTQYFGPGTRLTVL.

The rearrangement links TRBV29-1 to TRBJ1-5. This CDR3 region has 13 residues. Per germline, CDR1 SQVTM and CDR2 ANQGSEA. CDR3 protein: CSVDGGEGQPQHF.

The chain links TRBV10-3 to TRBJ2-3; the D call of TRBD2 rests on TCRdb alone, since no DNA is present to check it. CDR1 and CDR2 (germline): ENHRY, SYGVKD. The CDR3 totals 14 residues. The CDR3 loop reads CASRTSGDPNTQYF.

The rearrangement joins TRBV4-1 to TRBJ1-4. CDR3 length equals 13 residues. The germline V gene has CDR1 MGHRA and CDR2 YSYEKL. The CDR3 here is CASRPGGQEKLFF.

The rearrangement links TRBV19 to TRBJ2-5; the D gene TCRdb calls, TRBD2, cannot be checked with no DNA. The CDR3 sequence is 18 residues long. Germline CDR1 and CDR2: LNHDA and SQIVND (reference sequence). This CDR3 is CASSIRSGLAGVGETQYF.

The rearrangement links TRBV18 to TRBJ1-2. This CDR3 contains 13 residues. The germline gives CDR1 KGHSH, CDR2 LQKENI. CDR3: CASSPKSFYGYTF.

CDR3 amino acids: CSVEKLAGPRGEQFF. The J gene is TRBJ2-1, the V gene TRBV29-1; the TCRdb call, TRBD2, lacks DNA for checking. The CDR3 runs 15 residues. Germline V CDR1 and CDR2: SQVTM, ANQGSEA.

This chain joins TRBV4-1 and TRBJ1-6. The CDR3 consists of 15 residues. In germline, CDR1 is MGHRA, CDR2 YSYEKL. CDR3 protein: CASSLVRQGPGALHF.

V usage is TRBV7-2 and J usage is TRBJ2-2; absent DNA, TCRdb's TRBD2 call cannot be checked. CDR3 length: 15 residues. CDR1 SGHTA and CDR2 FQGNSA come from the germline V gene. The CDR3 is CASSLAGGLRGELFF.

This sequence joins TRBV12-3 or TRBV12-4 and TRBJ2-1; TCRdb's D call, TRBD2, is unchecked because there is no DNA. The CDR3 totals 18 residues. CDR3 sequence reads: CASSLIIPGLAGYNEQFF.